This paragraph covers one TCR beta chain sequence. As yet, its antigen is unknown. This specimen includes other DNA sequences encoding the same CDR3. This CDR3 is built from 13 residues. The V end was cut by 1 base, the J end by 2 bases, with 6 bases between. Germline CDR1 and CDR2: KGHSH and LQKENI. Genomic DNA from each subset was divided evenly over several immunoSEQ plates. Libraries were prepared by immunoSEQ multiplex PCR; TCRdb keeps only in-frame clonotypes and omits some of them. The sample includes 2,100,000 or so clones, nearly 97% of them seen just once. This record comes from a study of shared clonotypes between healthy human individuals. Donors, without exception, were Caucasian adults residing in Nashville, Tennessee. Study-level findings and limits: Only blood was sampled, and tissue TCR repertoires likely differ from blood ones.

The receptor was derived from a man aged 18 to 30 in good health. Source material: naive CD4+ T cells sorted from blood. Sample subset: CD45RA+ positively selected. The chain couples TRBV18 to TRBJ2-7, with a possible D match to TRBD1 (6 bases). CDR3 nucleotide sequence: TGTGCCAGCTCACCACAGGGGGCCTACGAGCAGTACTTC. Its translation: CASSPQGAYEQYF.